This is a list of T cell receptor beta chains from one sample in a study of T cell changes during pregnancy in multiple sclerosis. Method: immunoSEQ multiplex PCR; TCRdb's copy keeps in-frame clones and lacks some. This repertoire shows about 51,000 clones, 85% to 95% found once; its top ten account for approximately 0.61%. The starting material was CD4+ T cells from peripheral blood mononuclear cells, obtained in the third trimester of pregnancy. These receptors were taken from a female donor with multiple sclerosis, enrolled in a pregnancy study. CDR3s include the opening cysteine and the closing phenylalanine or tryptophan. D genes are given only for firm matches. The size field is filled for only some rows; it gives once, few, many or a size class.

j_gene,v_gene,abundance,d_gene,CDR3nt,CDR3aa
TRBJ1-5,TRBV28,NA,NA,TGTGCCAGCAGCCCCTACCCGTTGAGGGGGGGGGTTAGCAATCAGCCCCAGCATTTT,CASSPYPLRGGVSNQPQHF
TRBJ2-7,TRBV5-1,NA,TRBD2,TGCGCCAGCAGCAATTTAGCGGGAGGGCGTAAAACCTACGAGCAGTACTTC,CASSNLAGGRKTYEQYF
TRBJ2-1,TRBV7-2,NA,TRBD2,TGTGCCAGCAGCCTACTAGCGGGAGATTACAATGAGCAGTTCTTC,CASSLLAGDYNEQFF
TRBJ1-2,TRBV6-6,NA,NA,TGTGCCAGCAGTTCCAACCCTCAGAGGGGGTACACCTTC,CASSSNPQRGYTF
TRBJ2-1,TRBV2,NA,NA,TGTGCCAGCGATTACCCCAGGGGCTTTTACAATGAGCAGTTCTTC,CASDYPRGFYNEQFF
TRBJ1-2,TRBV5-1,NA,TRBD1,TGCGCCAGCAGCCCCAGATTATTGACAGGGGCTAACTATGGCTACACCTTC,CASSPRLLTGANYGYTF
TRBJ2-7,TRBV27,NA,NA,TGTGCCAGCAGTCTCGGAGGGAGCTCCTACGAGCAGTACTTC,CASSLGGSSYEQYF
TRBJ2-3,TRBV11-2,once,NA,TGTGCCAGCAGCTTAGGAGGTTTCACAGATACGCAGTATTTT,CASSLGGFTDTQYF
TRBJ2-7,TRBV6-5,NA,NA,TGTGCCAGCAGCCCGGCCGCTAGCACCTACGAGCAGTACTTC,CASSPAASTYEQYF
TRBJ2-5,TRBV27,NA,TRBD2,TGTGCCAGCGGCACTAGCGGGAGAGCACAGACCCAGTACTTC,CASGTSGRAQTQYF
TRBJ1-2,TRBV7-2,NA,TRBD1,TGTGCCAGCAGCTTATTGACAGGGGGCTTCCGGGGCTACACCTTC,CASSLLTGGFRGYTF
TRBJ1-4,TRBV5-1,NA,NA,TGCGCCAGCAGCTTGGCAGGAACTAATGAAAAACTGTTTTTT,CASSLAGTNEKLFF
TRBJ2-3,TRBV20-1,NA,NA,TGCAGTGCTTGGGCCACAGATACGCAGTATTTT,CSAWATDTQYF
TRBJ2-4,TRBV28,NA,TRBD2,TGTGCCAGCAGGAGACTAGCGGGAACCTTCGATTCCAAAAACATTCAGTACTTC,CASRRLAGTFDSKNIQYF
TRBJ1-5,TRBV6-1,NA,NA,TGTGCCAGCAATTCTGTCGGCGGCAGCAATCAGCCCCAGCATTTT,CASNSVGGSNQPQHF
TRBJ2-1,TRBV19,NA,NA,TGTGCCAGTAGTATATTAGTGGGAGTTCTCCACAATGAGCAGTTCTTC,CASSILVGVLHNEQFF
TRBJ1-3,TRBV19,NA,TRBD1,TGTGCCAGTAGTATCACAGGGACAGCAGGGAGAAACACCATATATTTT,CASSITGTAGRNTIYF
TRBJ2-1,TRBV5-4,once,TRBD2,TGTGCCAGCACCCGAGGGCCTAGCGGGTTTAGCAATGAGCAGTTCTTC,CASTRGPSGFSNEQFF
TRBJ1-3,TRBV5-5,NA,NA,TGTGCCAGCAGCGAAACCGGCTTGGGGAGGGATGGAAACACCATATATTTT,CASSETGLGRDGNTIYF
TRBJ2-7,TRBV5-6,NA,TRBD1,TGTGCCAGCAGCCTAGGGGGCAGGAGTTACGAGCAGTACTTC,CASSLGGRSYEQYF
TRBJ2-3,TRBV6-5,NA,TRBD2,TGTGCCAGCGGGGAGGGTAGCGGGGGCACAGATACGCAGTATTTT,CASGEGSGGTDTQYF
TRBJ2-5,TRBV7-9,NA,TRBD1,TGTGCCAGCAGCCCACGGACAGGGGTTCACGAGACCCAGTACTTC,CASSPRTGVHETQYF
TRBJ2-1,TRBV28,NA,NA,TGTGCCAGCAGTCTGAAGCGGGTCTCCTACAATGAGCAGTTCTTC,CASSLKRVSYNEQFF
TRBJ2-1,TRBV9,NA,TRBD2,TGTGCCAGCAGCGTAGGTGGGAGGGCCGACAGTGAGCAGTTCTTC,CASSVGGRADSEQFF
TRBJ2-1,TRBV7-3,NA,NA,TGTGCCAGCAGCTCGCGGCTCACAAGGACCTACAATGAGCAGTTCTTC,CASSSRLTRTYNEQFF
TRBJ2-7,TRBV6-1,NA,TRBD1,TGTGCCAGCAGTGAAGGTGTACAGGGGGCGTTCGAGCAGTACTTC,CASSEGVQGAFEQYF
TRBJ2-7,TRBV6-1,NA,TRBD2,TGTGCCAGCAGTGAAGTTCGAGCGGGAGGGCATTACGAGCAGTACTTC,CASSEVRAGGHYEQYF
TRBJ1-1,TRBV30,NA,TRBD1,TGTGCCTGGAAAGGTGCAGGGGGGACTGAAGCTTTCTTT,CAWKGAGGTEAFF